This TCR beta chain was obtained from a study of blood T cell repertoires in COVID-19. Looking at the study overall: From the United States, Italy and Spain came samples of acute and convalescent COVID-19. Sample material is recorded as cDNA or gDNA derived from T cells, B-cell-depleted T cells, or PBMCs.

A single count supports this clone. Original processing notes: Reference gene primer amplification gave nucleated cell count estimates. Some clones are missing from TCRdb's copy, which holds only in-frame ones; the method was immunoSEQ multiplex PCR. V and J calls and clone size are as listed in that table; D and trimming were resolved from the DNA. The data hold 250,000 or so clones, with 82% observed a single time. CDR3 size: 17 residues. In germline, CDR1 is SGHTS, CDR2 YDEGEE. After removal of 2 bases from V and 2 bases from J, the junction contained 8 bases not matched to a gene. The sequencing sample was made of peripheral blood. The TCR comes from a woman between 65 and 79 years old with acute or convalescent COVID-19. This chain links TRBV5-8 with TRBJ1-4; 8 bases map to TRBD1. The CDR3, as DNA: TGTGCCAGCAGCTTTACCCAGGGGGCGCATACTAATGAAAAACTGTTTTTT. Protein product: CASSFTQGAHTNEKLFF.